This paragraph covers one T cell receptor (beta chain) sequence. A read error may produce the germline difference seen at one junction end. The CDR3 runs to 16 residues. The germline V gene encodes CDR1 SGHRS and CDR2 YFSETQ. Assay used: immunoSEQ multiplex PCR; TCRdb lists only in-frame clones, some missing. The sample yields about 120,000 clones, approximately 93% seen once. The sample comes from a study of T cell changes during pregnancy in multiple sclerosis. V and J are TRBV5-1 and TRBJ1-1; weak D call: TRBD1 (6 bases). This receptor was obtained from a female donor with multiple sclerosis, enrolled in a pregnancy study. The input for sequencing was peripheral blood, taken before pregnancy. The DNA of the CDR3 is TGCGCCAGCACCCTAGGGGGGGCCCATCCGTTGACTGAAGCTTCCTTT. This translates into CASTLGGAHPLTEASF.